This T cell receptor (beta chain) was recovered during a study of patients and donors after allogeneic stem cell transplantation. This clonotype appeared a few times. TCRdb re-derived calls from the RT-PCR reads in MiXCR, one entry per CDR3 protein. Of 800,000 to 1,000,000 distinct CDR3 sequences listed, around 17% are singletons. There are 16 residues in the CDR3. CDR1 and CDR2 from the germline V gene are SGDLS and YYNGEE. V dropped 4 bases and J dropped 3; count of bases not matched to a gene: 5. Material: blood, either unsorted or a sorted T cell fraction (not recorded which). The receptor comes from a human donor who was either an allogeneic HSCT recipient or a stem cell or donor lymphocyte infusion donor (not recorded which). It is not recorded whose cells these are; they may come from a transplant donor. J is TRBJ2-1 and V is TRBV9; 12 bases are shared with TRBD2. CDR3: CASSLAGGTHYNEQFF. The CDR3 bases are TGTGCCAGCAGCCTAGCGGGAGGGACCCACTACAATGAGCAGTTCTTC.